This T cell receptor beta chain was sequenced during a study of identical twins. TCRdb independently ran MiXCR on the 5' RACE reads; one entry per CDR3 protein. This table holds 650,000 to 800,000 distinct CDR3 sequences, roughly 8% found once. CDR1 is SGDLS and CDR2 is YYNGEE in the germline V gene. The V segment lost 4 bases and the J segment 7 bases; nucleotides outside the gene matches: 4. This CDR3 is 14 amino acids long. Another study also made use of these data, one on yellow fever vaccine responses in identical twins.

The TCR sequence derives from a woman aged 18-29 years in good health. Input material: PBMCs. The gene calls are TRBV9 and TRBJ1-6, with 8 bases that match TRBD1. CDR3 nucleotide sequence: TGTGCCAGCAGCAGTCGGACAGGGAATTCACCCCTCCACTTT. Translating gives CASSSRTGNSPLHF.